A selection of T cell receptor beta chains follows, all from one sample in a study of regulatory T cells in long-lasting Graves disease. TCRdb independently ran MiXCR on the multiplex PCR reads; one entry per CDR3 protein. The sample holds some 370,000 distinct CDR3 sequences; about 10% are singletons and the top ten take approximately 17%. This sample also belongs to another study, concerning T cells in Graves' hyperthyroidism and ophthalmopathy.

This specimen consisted of peripheral blood mononuclear cells (PBMCs), obtained at new diagnosis, from a patient treated with antithyroid drugs. The receptors shown here come from a woman younger than 30 with Graves disease. Both conserved end residues are part of each CDR3. The D gene is left open where the match is weak. The size of a clone is reported for some rows only, either as once, few or many, or as a class for expanded clones.

>TRBV7-2|16|.|TRBJ2-5|many
TGTGCCAGCAGCTTAAATGGGGTGGGAGTTTATGAGACCCAGTACTTC
CASSLNGVGVYETQYF
>TRBV18|14|TRBD2|TRBJ2-7|.
TGTGCCAGCTCACCGACTAGCGGGATGTACGAGCAGTACTTC
CASSPTSGMYEQYF
>TRBV6-1|14|TRBD1|TRBJ2-7|few
TGTGCCAGCAATAACCGGGACAGCTCCTACGAGCAGTACTTC
CASNNRDSSYEQYF
>TRBV7-9|12|.|TRBJ1-4|.
TGTGCCAGCAGCCCGGCCGGGGAAAAACTGTTTTTT
CASSPAGEKLFF
>TRBV19|14|.|TRBJ1-1|few
TGTGCCAGTAGTATGTTGCGCAGGAGCACTGAAGCTTTCTTT
CASSMLRRSTEAFF
>TRBV27|13|.|TRBJ1-2|.
TGTGCCAGCAGTACAAGGACAGCCTATGGCTACACCTTC
CASSTRTAYGYTF
>TRBV7-2|14|.|TRBJ1-1|many
TGTGCCAGCAGCCCGGTGGGGCTGAACACTGAAGCTTTCTTT
CASSPVGLNTEAFF
>TRBV27|14|.|TRBJ2-5|many
TGTGCCAGCAGTTGGCTAGAACACCAAGAGACCCAGTACTTC
CASSWLEHQETQYF
>TRBV5-5|14|TRBD1|TRBJ1-6|once
TGTGCCAGCAGCTCCCGGACAGGGGGCTCATCCCTCCACTTT
CASSSRTGGSSLHF
>TRBV6-1|14|TRBD1|TRBJ1-1|few
TGTGCCAGCAGCCCGGGACAGCGAACCACTGAAGCTTTCTTT
CASSPGQRTTEAFF
>TRBV29-1|19|TRBD2|TRBJ2-1|.
TGCAGCGATACCCGGAGCGGACTAGCGGGGCCAGAAACTTTTAATGAGCAGTTCTTC
CSDTRSGLAGPETFNEQFF
>TRBV2|15|TRBD1|TRBJ1-5|few
TGTGCCAGCTGCCCCGGGACAGGGACCCATCAGCCCCAGCATTTT
CASCPGTGTHQPQHF
>TRBV5-1|13|.|TRBJ2-1|many
TGCGCCAGCTACCAGACGGAATACAATGAGCAGTTCTTC
CASYQTEYNEQFF
>TRBV27|10|.|TRBJ1-6|many
TGTGCCAACAGGAGGCCACCCCTCCACTTT
CANRRPPLHF
>TRBV6-2/TRBV6-3|15|.|TRBJ2-1|many
TGTGCCAGCAGTTACTTGGGGGGGCCCTACAATGAGCAGTTCTTC
CASSYLGGPYNEQFF
>TRBV7-9|13|.|TRBJ1-2|many
TGTGCCAGCAGCTCGACGGAATACTATGGCTACACCTTC
CASSSTEYYGYTF
>TRBV9|15|.|TRBJ2-1|few
TGTGCCAGCAGCGCACAGGGAAGTGCGATGAATGAGCAGTTCTTC
CASSAQGSAMNEQFF
>TRBV28|12|.|TRBJ1-2|many
TGTGCCAGCAGGTCCTCAGATTATGGCTACACCTTC
CASRSSDYGYTF
>TRBV7-9|16|.|TRBJ2-3|many
TGTGCCAGCAGCCCACCAAGGGGGGAATTTGCCGATACGCAGTATTTT
CASSPPRGEFADTQYF
>TRBV4-1|16|.|TRBJ1-3|many
TGCGCCAGCAGCCATGATCGAGTGTACTCTGGAAACACCATATATTTT
CASSHDRVYSGNTIYF
>TRBV18|17|.|TRBJ2-1|many
TGTGCCAGCTCACAGGACCGGCTGAGAATCTCCTACAATGAGCAGTTCTTC
CASSQDRLRISYNEQFF
>TRBV29-1|13|.|TRBJ2-5|.
TGCAGCGTGGGAGACAGGCACCAAGAGACCCAGTACTTC
CSVGDRHQETQYF
>TRBV4-2|17|.|TRBJ1-4|.
TGTGCCAGCAGCGTAGCCGCGGGCGGCCCAACTAATGAAAAACTGTTTTTT
CASSVAAGGPTNEKLFF
>TRBV7-2|16|.|TRBJ2-2|many
TGTGCCAGCAGCTTAGACGAGTGGGGGAACACCGGGGAGCTGTTTTTT
CASSLDEWGNTGELFF
>TRBV7-2|15|.|TRBJ1-2|.
TGTGCCAGCAGCTTTCACAGGACCTATATTTATGGCTACACCTTC
CASSFHRTYIYGYTF
>TRBV28|20|.|TRBJ2-1|.
TGTGCCAGCACCCCGCCGGAGGGACACCACAAATTGTGGTCCTACAATGAGCAGTTCTTC
CASTPPEGHHKLWSYNEQFF
>TRBV6-1|13|.|TRBJ2-7|many
TGTGCCAGCAGTCATCCTCCCGGGTTCGGGCAGTACTTC
CASSHPPGFGQYF
>TRBV3-1|13|.|TRBJ2-5|many
TGTGCCAGCAGTCTCCCCCCCGTCGAGACCCAGTACTTC
CASSLPPVETQYF
>TRBV27|16|TRBD2|TRBJ2-1|many
TGTGCCAGCAGTTTATGGCGAGCGGGAGTATGGAATGAGCAGTTCTTC
CASSLWRAGVWNEQFF
>TRBV7-2|13|.|TRBJ1-6|many
TGTGCCAGCCAAGTCGGACGAGGATCACCCCTCCACTTT
CASQVGRGSPLHF
>TRBV14|15|.|TRBJ2-5|few
TGTGCCAGCAGCCAAGAACAGCCCTACCAAGAGACCCAGTACTTC
CASSQEQPYQETQYF
>TRBV28|14|TRBD2|TRBJ2-1|many
TGTGCCAGCATTCTGAGCGGGAGGGGACCCGGGCAGTTCTTC
CASILSGRGPGQFF
>TRBV28|14|TRBD2|TRBJ2-5|many
TGTGCCAGCACCAGGGACTATGGGGAGGAGACCCAGTACTTC
CASTRDYGEETQYF
>TRBV10-2|17|TRBD2|TRBJ2-7|many
TGCGCCAGCAGTGCCCTAACTAGCGGGAGGGCCTCCTACGAGCAGTACTTC
CASSALTSGRASYEQYF
>TRBV20-1|15|TRBD2|TRBJ2-5|few
TGCAGTGCTAGAGTCACTAGCGGGGGTTTAGAGACCCAGTACTTC
CSARVTSGGLETQYF
>TRBV28|17|TRBD2|TRBJ2-2|many
TGTGCCAGCAGTTTAAGTATTAGCGGGTCAGGCACCGGGGAGCTGTTTTTT
CASSLSISGSGTGELFF
>TRBV6-1|14|.|TRBJ1-1|few
TGTGCCAGCAGCCCCGGACGGCTAGGCACTGAAGCTTTCTTT
CASSPGRLGTEAFF
>TRBV6-9|15|.|TRBJ2-1|few
TGTGCCAGCAGTTACTTGAGGGGGGGCGAAAATGAGCAGTTCTTC
CASSYLRGGENEQFF
>TRBV30|13|.|TRBJ1-2|many
TGTGCCTGGAGTGTCGGGCAGGTTTATGGCTACACCTTC
CAWSVGQVYGYTF
>TRBV24-1|12|.|TRBJ2-7|many
TGTGCCACCAGTGACCAGGACTACGAGCAGTACTTC
CATSDQDYEQYF
>TRBV4-3|14|.|TRBJ1-1|.
TGCGCCAGCAGCTGGGGACAACTTAACACTAAAGCTTTCTTT
CASSWGQLNTKAFF
>TRBV11-3|14|.|TRBJ2-1|many
TGTGCCAGCAGCTTAAAACAGGCCCGCAGTGAGCAGTTCTTC
CASSLKQARSEQFF
>TRBV11-2|17|.|TRBJ2-1|few
TGTGCCAGCAGCTTAGTCGGCACCTGGGGGGACTACAATGAGCAGTTCTTC
CASSLVGTWGDYNEQFF
>TRBV3-1|17|.|TRBJ2-3|many
TGTGCCAGCAGCCAAGAAGTAGGGATAGGGGGCACAGATACGCAGTATTTT
CASSQEVGIGGTDTQYF
>TRBV7-2|14|.|TRBJ2-2|many
TGTGCCAGCACGCGGAATCAGCAAGCCGGGGAGCTGTTTTTT
CASTRNQQAGELFF
>TRBV11-2|15|TRBD2|TRBJ2-7|many
TGTGCCAGCAGCTTGGGACTAGCGGGAGAACACGAGCAGTACTTC
CASSLGLAGEHEQYF
>TRBV12-5|17|.|TRBJ2-1|few
TGTGCTAGTGGTTTGGTAGTGGCGGGGGCAACCTACAATGAGCAGTTCTTC
CASGLVVAGATYNEQFF
>TRBV7-2|12|TRBD1|TRBJ2-1|many
TGTGCCAGCAGCCCGACAGGGAGTGAGCAGTTCTTC
CASSPTGSEQFF
>TRBV4-3|20|TRBD2|TRBJ2-5|.
TGCGCCAGCAGCCAAGTCAACTCTCTGCGGGGGGCGCCAGGAGAGGAGACCCAGTACTTC
CASSQVNSLRGAPGEETQYF
>TRBV20-1|14|TRBD1|TRBJ1-2|many
TGCAGTGCTGCATCAGGGGGAGTGGCCTATGGCTACACCTTC
CSAASGGVAYGYTF
>TRBV30|14|.|TRBJ1-1|many
TGTGCCTGGATGAGGGTCGGGTGGAACACTGAAGCTTTCTTT
CAWMRVGWNTEAFF
>TRBV10-1|14|.|TRBJ2-3|few
TGCGCCAGCTCACCTGACCCGTCAGCAGATACGCAGTATTTT
CASSPDPSADTQYF
>TRBV4-1|14|.|TRBJ2-1|.
TGCGCCAGCAGCCAAGTGATCAGACGGGATGAGCAGTTCTTC
CASSQVIRRDEQFF